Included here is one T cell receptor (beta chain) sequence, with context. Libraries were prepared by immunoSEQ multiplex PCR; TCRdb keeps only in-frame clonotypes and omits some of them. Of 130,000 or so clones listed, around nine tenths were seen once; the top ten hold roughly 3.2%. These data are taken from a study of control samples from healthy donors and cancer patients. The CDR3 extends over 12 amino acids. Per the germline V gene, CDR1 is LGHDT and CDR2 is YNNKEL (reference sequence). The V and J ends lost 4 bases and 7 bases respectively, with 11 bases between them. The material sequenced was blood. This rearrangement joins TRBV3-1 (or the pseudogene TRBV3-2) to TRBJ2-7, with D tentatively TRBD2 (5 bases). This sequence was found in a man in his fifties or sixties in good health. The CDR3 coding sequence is TGTGCCAGCAGCCGGCACCGGGGAGAGCAGTACTTC. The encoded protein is CASSRHRGEQYF.